Listed below are T cell receptor beta chains from one sample, sequenced in a study of technical replicates of blood from a handful of donors. TCRdb's table, derived via immunoSEQ multiplex PCR, lists solely in-frame clones and lacks some. This table has 59,000 or so clones, 90% to 95% appearing once. Material: PBMCs. The receptors here all came from a human donor in good health. Some clones in this sample may be carry-over from other donors' samples. Each CDR3 is given with its conserved first and last residue. The order of the fields is V gene, J gene, clone size, CDR3 length, D gene, CDR3 protein, CDR3 DNA. The D gene is left open where the match is weak. Clone size is stated in some rows and not others, as once, few, many or a class when expanded.

>TRBV27|TRBJ2-5|-|16|TRBD2
CASSSQLAGHQETQYF
TGTGCCAGCAGTTCCCAACTAGCGGGGCACCAAGAGACCCAGTACTTC
>TRBV20-1|TRBJ2-1|-|11|-
CSAREEGGQFF
TGCAGTGCTAGAGAGGAGGGAGGACAGTTCTTC
>TRBV10-3|TRBJ2-2|-|14|TRBD2
CATRTSGSAGELFF
TGTGCCACCCGGACTAGCGGGAGTGCCGGGGAGCTGTTTTTT
>TRBV27|TRBJ1-2|-|15|-
CASSLSSGSNGGYTF
TGTGCCAGCAGTTTATCATCGGGGTCCAACGGGGGCTACACCTTC
>TRBV4-1|TRBJ1-1|-|16|-
CASSATGVRMNTEAFF
TGCGCCAGCAGCGCTACCGGTGTCAGGATGAACACTGAAGCTTTCTTT
>TRBV7-2|TRBJ2-2|-|16|-
CASSPTGTTNTGELFF
TGTGCCAGCAGCCCCACCGGGACAACGAACACCGGGGAGCTGTTTTTT
>TRBV5-1|TRBJ2-7|-|13|-
CASSQGGRYEQYF
TGCGCCAGCAGTCAGGGTGGACGGTACGAGCAGTACTTC
>TRBV27|TRBJ2-1|-|14|-
CASSLQARNNEQFF
TGTGCCAGCAGTTTACAGGCCAGAAACAATGAGCAGTTCTTC
>TRBV7-2|TRBJ1-2|-|15|-
CASSLGPDSNAGYTF
TGTGCCAGCAGCTTAGGACCGGACTCAAACGCGGGCTACACCTTC
>TRBV7-9|TRBJ2-5|-|14|-
CASSDLGGAETQYF
TGTGCCAGCAGCGACTTGGGGGGGGCGGAGACCCAGTACTTC
>TRBV6-5|TRBJ2-7|-|15|TRBD2
CASSQSGASSYEQYF
TGTGCCAGCAGCCAAAGCGGGGCGAGCTCCTACGAGCAGTACTTC
>TRBV10-3|TRBJ2-1|once|15|TRBD1
CAISESGGRYNEQFF
TGTGCCATCAGTGAGTCAGGGGGCAGGTACAATGAGCAGTTCTTC
>TRBV7-8|TRBJ2-7|-|18|TRBD2
CASSLGYGTSGDTYEQYF
TGTGCCAGCAGCTTAGGCTACGGGACTAGCGGGGACACCTACGAGCAGTACTTC
>TRBV9|TRBJ2-6|-|20|-
CASSVEPWGGKLSGANVLTF
TGTGCCAGCAGCGTAGAGCCCTGGGGAGGCAAACTGTCTGGGGCCAACGTCCTGACTTTC
>TRBV27|TRBJ2-7|once|16|TRBD1
CASSFTYRDRGYEQYF
TGTGCCAGCAGTTTTACCTACCGGGACAGGGGCTACGAGCAGTACTTC
>TRBV7-9|TRBJ1-2|-|14|-
CASSPGGRVYGYTF
TGTGCCAGCAGCCCGGGGGGCAGAGTCTATGGCTACACCTTC
>TRBV7-6|TRBJ2-5|-|13|TRBD1
CASSLTGGETQYF
TGTGCCAGCAGCTTGACAGGGGGAGAGACCCAGTACTTC
>TRBV7-2|TRBJ1-2|-|16|TRBD1
CASSLGGDRAFWGYTF
TGTGCCAGCAGCTTAGGAGGGGACAGGGCTTTTTGGGGCTACACCTTC
>TRBV7-2|TRBJ2-7|-|15|TRBD1
CASSLGQQGPYEQYF
TGTGCCAGCAGCTTAGGACAACAGGGGCCCTACGAGCAGTACTTC
>TRBV6-5|TRBJ1-5|-|15|-
CASSTMGGGNQPQHF
TGTGCCAGCAGTACAATGGGGGGGGGCAATCAGCCCCAGCATTTT
>TRBV4-1|TRBJ2-1|-|18|TRBD2
CASSQPPLLAGKQNEQFF
TGCGCCAGCAGCCAACCTCCCTTACTAGCGGGGAAACAAAATGAGCAGTTCTTC
>TRBV30|TRBJ1-2|-|13|-
CAWRLGGLYGYTF
TGTGCCTGGAGGTTGGGAGGGCTCTATGGCTACACCTTC
>TRBV29-1|TRBJ2-1|once|14|TRBD1
CSGLRDRGENEQFF
TGCAGCGGACTCCGGGACAGGGGCGAGAATGAGCAGTTCTTC
>TRBV21-1|TRBJ2-7|-|15|-
CASSNHTSSSYEQYF
TGTGCCAGCAGCAACCACACCTCTAGCTCCTACGAGCAGTACTTC
>TRBV2|TRBJ2-3|-|15|-
CASSEVVGAADTQYF
TGTGCCAGCAGTGAAGTTGTGGGGGCGGCAGATACGCAGTATTTT
>TRBV7-2|TRBJ1-1|few|19|-
CASSLTSTGLKSWNTEAFF
TGTGCCAGCAGCCTGACGTCGACAGGCCTTAAATCTTGGAACACTGAAGCTTTCTTT
>TRBV6-6|TRBJ2-7|-|13|TRBD1
CASRQGMGFEQYF
TGTGCCAGCAGACAGGGGATGGGCTTTGAGCAGTACTTC
>TRBV19|TRBJ1-1|once|14|-
CASNTADRNTEAFF
TGTGCCAGTAATACAGCGGACAGGAACACTGAAGCTTTCTTT
>TRBV7-2|TRBJ2-3|-|15|-
CASSLGRLEGDTQYF
TGTGCCAGCAGCTTAGGTAGACTAGAGGGAGATACGCAGTATTTT
>TRBV9|TRBJ1-2|-|12|TRBD1
CASSGGQGGYTF
TGTGCCAGCAGCGGGGGACAGGGTGGCTACACCTTC
>TRBV10-1|TRBJ1-1|-|15|TRBD1
CASSEETGFDTEAFF
TGCGCCAGCAGTGAGGAGACAGGGTTTGACACTGAAGCTTTCTTT
>TRBV6-5|TRBJ2-5|-|13|-
CASRRGHQETQYF
TGTGCCAGCCGGAGGGGGCATCAAGAGACCCAGTACTTC
>TRBV18|TRBJ2-5|-|14|-
CASSSNMIQETQYF
TGTGCCAGCTCATCGAACATGATTCAAGAGACCCAGTACTTC
>TRBV15|TRBJ1-1|-|17|TRBD1
CATSGIPGQALNTEAFF
TGTGCCACCAGCGGAATCCCGGGACAGGCGTTGAACACTGAAGCTTTCTTT
>TRBV28|TRBJ2-6|-|20|TRBD1
CASSPWLRTGGLGGANVLTF
TGTGCCAGCAGTCCCTGGCTTCGGACAGGGGGCTTGGGAGGGGCCAACGTCCTGACTTTC
>TRBV5-4|TRBJ2-2|-|15|TRBD2
CASSLGGRATGELFF
TGTGCCAGCAGCTTGGGCGGGAGGGCCACCGGGGAGCTGTTTTTT
>TRBV6-5|TRBJ2-6|once|15|TRBD2
CASSSGSTGANVLTF
TGTGCCAGCAGTAGCGGGAGTACAGGGGCCAACGTCCTGACTTTC
>TRBV7-3|TRBJ2-3|-|16|TRBD2
CASSLETSGSADTQYF
TGTGCCAGCAGCTTAGAGACTAGCGGGAGTGCAGATACGCAGTATTTT
>TRBV7-2|TRBJ2-6|-|15|-
CASSLVRPGANVLTF
TGTGCCAGCAGCTTAGTGCGGCCTGGGGCCAACGTCCTGACTTTC
>TRBV14|TRBJ1-6|-|13|-
CASSQVVTGPLHF
TGTGCCAGCAGCCAAGTGGTTACCGGGCCCCTCCACTTT
>TRBV5-6|TRBJ2-7|-|14|-
CASSLLDTIYEQYF
TGTGCCAGCAGCTTGCTGGACACGATCTACGAGCAGTACTTC
>TRBV6-1|TRBJ2-1|-|14|TRBD1
CASGGDRVRGEQFF
TGTGCCAGCGGGGGGGACAGGGTCCGGGGTGAGCAGTTCTTC
>TRBV5-1|TRBJ2-7|-|14|-
CASSYRANSYEQYF
TGCGCCAGCAGCTACAGGGCTAACAGCTACGAGCAGTACTTC
>TRBV7-9|TRBJ2-3|-|15|-
CASSFWAGTSDTQYF
TGTGCCAGCAGCTTCTGGGCGGGGACGTCAGATACGCAGTATTTT
>TRBV27|TRBJ1-4|-|15|-
CASSLWGERVEKLFF
TGTGCCAGCAGTTTATGGGGGGAACGGGTTGAAAAACTGTTTTTT
>TRBV9|TRBJ2-7|-|16|TRBD2
CASSVDGGSVSYEQYF
TGTGCCAGCAGCGTGGACGGCGGGAGTGTGTCCTACGAGCAGTACTTC
>TRBV7-8|TRBJ2-7|-|16|TRBD2
CASSLVSGGGSYEQYF
TGTGCCAGCAGCTTAGTTTCGGGGGGGGGCTCCTACGAGCAGTACTTC
>TRBV5-1|TRBJ2-5|-|15|TRBD1
CASSTEGTGQETQYF
TGCGCCAGCAGCACGGAAGGGACAGGACAAGAGACCCAGTACTTC
>TRBV6-5|TRBJ1-5|-|14|TRBD1
CASSSTGSNQPQHF
TGTGCCAGCAGTTCGACAGGGTCCAATCAGCCCCAGCATTTT
>TRBV6-1|TRBJ2-7|-|14|TRBD1
CASRPGTGGGEQYF
TGTGCCAGCAGGCCAGGGACAGGGGGCGGCGAGCAGTACTTC
>TRBV28|TRBJ2-7|-|15|-
CASSLSTGPPGEQYF
TGTGCCAGCAGTTTATCGACAGGTCCTCCTGGCGAGCAGTACTTC
>TRBV7-2|TRBJ2-3|-|16|TRBD2
CASSWVSGGSTDTQYF
TGTGCCAGCAGCTGGGTTAGCGGGGGTAGTACAGATACGCAGTATTTT
>TRBV28|TRBJ2-5|-|19|TRBD2
CASSSSPGLAGGPWETQYF
TGTGCCAGCAGTTCCTCTCCGGGACTAGCGGGAGGGCCGTGGGAGACCCAGTACTTC